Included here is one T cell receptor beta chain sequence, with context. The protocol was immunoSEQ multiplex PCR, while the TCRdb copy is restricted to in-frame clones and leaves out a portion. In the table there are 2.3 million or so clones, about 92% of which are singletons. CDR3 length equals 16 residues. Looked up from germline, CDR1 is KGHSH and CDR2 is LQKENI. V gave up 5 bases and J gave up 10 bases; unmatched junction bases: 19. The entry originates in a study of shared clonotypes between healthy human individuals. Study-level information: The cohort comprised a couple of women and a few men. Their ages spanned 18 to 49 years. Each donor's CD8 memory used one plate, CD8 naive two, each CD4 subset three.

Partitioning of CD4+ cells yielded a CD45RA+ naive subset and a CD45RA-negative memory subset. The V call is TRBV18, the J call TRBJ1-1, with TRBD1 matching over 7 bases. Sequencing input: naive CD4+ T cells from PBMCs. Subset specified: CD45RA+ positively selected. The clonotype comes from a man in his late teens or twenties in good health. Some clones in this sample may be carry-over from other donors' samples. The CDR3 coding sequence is TGTGCCAGCTCATCAAACGCATTGCTAGGGGGCGCAGGAGCTTTCTTT. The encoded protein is CASSSNALLGGAGAFF.